This T cell receptor beta chain was sequenced in a study of blood T cell repertoires in COVID-19. Study summary: The origin of the acute and convalescent COVID-19 samples was the United States, Italy and Spain. From T cells, B-cell-depleted T cells, or PBMCs came the material, which was cDNA or gDNA.

The J segment lost 2 bases and the V segment lost 3 bases, leaving 3 bases of the junction unmatched. CDR3 length: 16 residues. Germline CDR1 and CDR2: KGHDR and SFDVKD. In the source study's methods: Quantification of nucleated cells was approximated via reference gene primer amplification. Repertoires were generated with immunoSEQ multiplex PCR, while TCRdb's copy carries only in-frame clones and drops some. V and J calls and clone size are those listed in that table; D and trimming were worked out from the DNA. The sample has over 250,000 clones, about 89% seen once. This sequence was found in a woman between 35 and 50 years old who had recovered from COVID-19. This chain links TRBV24-1 with TRBJ2-5; 12 bases map to TRBD2. Material for sequencing was peripheral blood. This CDR3 is CATSDPGTSGQETQYF. CDR3 DNA: TGTGCCACCAGTGATCCCGGGACTAGCGGGCAAGAGACCCAGTACTTC.